These 24 T cell receptor beta chains were all obtained from the same sample, sequenced in a study of preoperative IRX-2 immunotherapy in early breast cancer. Treatment meaning: preoperative locoregional IRX-2 cytokine immunotherapy. The table came from immunoSEQ multiplex PCR; TCRdb's copy has only in-frame clones and leaves some out. The sample holds approximately 100,000 clones, more than 80% seen once. The sample here was tumor tissue, taken after IRX-2 immunotherapy. The source of these receptors is a human donor with breast cancer.

V is TRBV12-5 and J is TRBJ2-1, with TRBD2 matching over 7 bases. The CDR3 runs to 14 residues. V lost 4 bases to trimming and J lost 4 bases; unmatched junction nucleotides: 4. Germline CDR1 and CDR2: LGHNT and FRNRAP. The CDR3 DNA reads as TGTGCTAGTGGTTGGGAGGGTGTTTACAATGAGCAGTTCTTC. It translates to CASGWEGVYNEQFF.

The chain links TRBV19 to TRBJ2-3, with D possibly matching TRBD1 (6 bases). The V gene lost 8 bases and the J gene lost 1 base, with 10 bases spanning the gap. From germline, CDR1 is LNHDA and CDR2 SQIVND (reference sequence). The CDR3 has 13 amino acids. The CDR3 DNA reads as TGTGCCAGTGGGGGCAGGCGCACAGATACGCAGTATTTT. As protein: CASGGRRTDTQYF.

The gene calls are TRBV29-1 and TRBJ2-5; TRBD2 matches 7 bases. The CDR3 is made up of 14 amino acids. Per germline, CDR1 SQVTM and CDR2 ANQGSEA. The V segment lost 6 bases and the J segment 5 bases; nucleotides outside the gene matches: 12. CDR3 loop: CSVAGLEGPETQYF. CDR3 sequence (DNA): TGCAGCGTGGCAGGACTAGAGGGCCCTGAGACCCAGTACTTC.

The rearrangement uses TRBV1 and TRBJ2-1; the table gives TRBD2 as D, unverified against the DNA. TRBV1 is designated a pseudogene. The CDR3 is made up of 15 amino acids. The CDR3 sequence: CASSTLAGGYNEQFF. The CDR3 coding sequence is TGCGCCAGCAGCACCCTAGCGGGAGGGTACAATGAGCAGTTCTTC.

In regard to this clone: The identical CDR3 is also encoded by other nucleotide sequences in the sample. CDR3 protein: CASSESTGVGTGELFF. The CDR3 nucleotides read TGCGCCAGCAGTGAGTCGACAGGGGTCGGAACCGGGGAGCTGTTTTTT. The V call is TRBV10-2, the J call TRBJ2-2; TRBD1 aligns across 8 bases. Trimming removed 0 bases from V and 5 bases from J; junction bases left unmatched: 5. Germline CDR1 reads WSHSY; CDR2 reads SAAADI. The CDR3 extends over 16 amino acids.

The chain has TRBV15 and TRBJ1-2; D may be TRBD1 (6 bases). The CDR3 sequence is 17 residues long. Germline CDR1 and CDR2: LNHNV and YYDKDF (reference sequence). V lost 2 bases and J lost 3, with 19 bases in between. Here the CDR3 reads CATSRSRGAYPYYGYTF. The CDR3 DNA reads TGTGCCACCAGCAGATCAAGGGGGGCCTACCCCTACTATGGCTACACCTTC.

Only one count was recorded for this clone. The V call is TRBV27, the J call TRBJ2-7, with 7 bases lining up with TRBD1. Germline lookup yields CDR1 MNHEY and CDR2 SMNVEV (reference sequence). The CDR3 is 15 amino acids. The V segment lost 6 bases and the J segment 3 bases; nucleotides outside the gene matches: 11. This CDR3 reads CASSPGRGTVYEQYF. In DNA, the CDR3 is TGTGCCAGCAGCCCGGGCAGGGGGACCGTCTACGAGCAGTACTTC.

Of note for this clone: At one end, the junction sequence differs from germline, possibly due to a read error. The chain is built from TRBV7-8 and TRBJ2-2, with D tentatively TRBD1 or TRBD2 (5 bases each). This CDR3 contains 14 residues. From germline, CDR1 is SGHVS and CDR2 FQNEAQ. CDR3 sequence reads: CASSLQGGNGKLFF. The CDR3 DNA follows: TGTGCCAGCAGCCTCCAGGGCGGTAACGGGAAGCTGTTTTTT.

This rearrangement joins TRBV6-8 to TRBJ2-3; D is unclear. This CDR3 comprises 13 residues. Per the germline V gene, CDR1 is MNHGY and CDR2 is SAAAGT. V lost 0 bases, J lost 3 bases, and 4 bases lay in between. The CDR3 DNA follows: TGTGCCAGCAGTTACTCGGGGACAGATACGCAGTATTTT. Translation gives CASSYSGTDTQYF.

The rearrangement joins TRBV19 to TRBJ1-1, with D maybe TRBD1 (5 bases). V lost 4 bases, J lost 2 bases, and 14 bases lay in between. The CDR3 consists of 15 residues. Germline loops: CDR1 LNHDA, CDR2 SQIVND (reference sequence). CDR3 DNA: TGTGCCAGTAGTACGAGGGCAAGGGGAAACACTGAAGCTTTCTTT. This encodes CASSTRARGNTEAFF.

The sample holds a few counts of this clone. CDR3 sequence (DNA): TGTGCCAGCAGCTTGGGGGAACTAGCCAAAAACATTCAGTACTTC. It yields the protein CASSLGELAKNIQYF. J is TRBJ2-4 and V is TRBV11-3; the D gene could be TRBD1 or TRBD2 (5 bases each). The germline CDR1 and CDR2 sequences are SGHNT and YENEEA. V was shortened by 3 bases and J by 0 bases, with 9 bases between the two germline ends. The CDR3 runs 15 residues. The entire variable domain, with the rest obtained from reference TRBV11-3 and TRBJ2-4, is as follows: EAGVVQSPRYKIIEKKQPVAFWCNPISGHNTLYWYLQNLGQGPELLIRYENEEAVDDSQLPKDRFSAERLKGVDSTLKIQPAELGDSAVYLCASSLGELAKNIQYFGAGTRLSVL.

The chain has TRBV5-1 and TRBJ1-5, with TRBD1 identical over 7 bases. J lost 4 bases, V lost 0 bases, and 4 bases had no gene match. The CDR3 runs 15 residues. CDR1 and CDR2 from the germline V gene are SGHRS and YFSETQ. DNA for the CDR3: TGCGCCAGCAGCTTGGAGGCAGGGGGTAATCAGCCCCAGCATTTT. Its translation: CASSLEAGGNQPQHF.

The chain carries TRBV6-8 and TRBJ2-7; 9 bases match TRBD1. The CDR3 is 17 amino acids. Trimming cost V 0 bases and J 5 bases; bases outside gene matches: 11. The germline CDR1 and CDR2 sequences are MNHGY and SAAAGT. For the CDR3, the DNA is TGTGCCAGCAGTTACTCGTATTGGACAGGGGTAGGGGACGAGCAGTACTTC. Translation: CASSYSYWTGVGDEQYF.

This chain links TRBV28 with TRBJ1-5, with D possibly matching TRBD1 (6 bases). V lost 7 bases and J lost 10, with 14 bases in between. This CDR3 has 12 amino acids. Germline CDR1 is MDHEN and CDR2 is SYDVKM. The CDR3 protein is CASTSQGSPQHF. CDR3 nucleotide sequence: TGTGCCAGCACGAGCCAGGGGTCCCCCCAGCATTTT.

This clone was seen just once. The J gene is TRBJ2-1, the V gene TRBV6-8; TRBD1 is a possible D gene (7 bases). The CDR3 is 15 amino acids. Trimming took off 6 bases at V and 2 bases at J, with 14 bases between the two ends. Germline CDR1 and CDR2: MNHGY and SAAAGT. The CDR3 reads CASSRGTAAYNEQFF. Written as DNA, the CDR3 is TGTGCCAGCAGCCGCGGGACAGCCGCCTACAATGAGCAGTTCTTC.

The gene calls are TRBV7-1 and TRBJ2-3; D not certain. TRBV7-1 is reported as an ORF; its role is uncertain. The germline V and J ends were trimmed by 4 bases and 5 bases, with 16 bases remaining between them. This CDR3 has 15 amino acids. As DNA, the CDR3 is TGTGCCAGCAGCTTAAAGCGTCATATGCTAGATACGCAGTATTTT. Protein: CASSLKRHMLDTQYF.

The V and J genes are TRBV28 and TRBJ1-1; D call uncertain. This CDR3 region has 17 residues. CDR1 MDHEN and CDR2 SYDVKM come from the germline V gene. Trimming pared 2 bases from V and 0 bases from J, leaving 16 bases between. The CDR3 region has the DNA TGTGCCAGCAGTTTAACCCAAGGAGCGGGGATGAACACTGAAGCTTTCTTT. It codes for CASSLTQGAGMNTEAFF. Together with reference TRBV28 and TRBJ1-1, the CDR3 gives the full variable domain: DVKVTQSSRYLVKRTGEKVFLECVQDMDHENMFWYRQDPGLGLRLIYFSYDVKMKEKGDIPEGYSVSREKKERFSLILESASTNQTSMYLCASSLTQGAGMNTEAFFGQGTRLTVV.

The chain joins TRBV6-8 to TRBJ1-1, with a weak D call TRBD1 (5 bases). V lost 5 bases and J lost 11, with 15 bases in between. The CDR3 has 12 amino acids. Germline loops: CDR1 MNHGY, CDR2 SAAAGT. Written as DNA, the CDR3 is TGTGCCAGCAGTCGGGACGGTTCTTGGGCTTTCTTT. This codes for CASSRDGSWAFF.

The count of this clone is one. This rearrangement joins TRBV28 to TRBJ1-4; perhaps TRBD1 as D (6 bases). This CDR3 comprises 13 residues. V lost 5 bases, J lost 7 bases, and 11 bases lay in between. The germline V gene encodes CDR1 MDHEN and CDR2 SYDVKM. As DNA, the CDR3 is TGTGCCAGCAGTCAGGGGTGGGCTGAAAAACTGTTTTTT. Translated: CASSQGWAEKLFF.

The chain employs TRBV9 and TRBJ1-6; 9 bases line up with TRBD1. Trimming removed 4 bases from V and 9 bases from J; junction bases left unmatched: 8. CDR1 SGDLS and CDR2 YYNGEE come from the germline V gene. This CDR3 is built from 15 residues. CDR3 loop: CASSLGQGNGSPLHF. The DNA for the CDR3 is TGTGCCAGCAGCTTAGGACAGGGGAACGGTTCACCCCTCCACTTT.

This chain joins TRBV19 and TRBJ2-2; D call uncertain. Germline loops: CDR1 LNHDA, CDR2 SQIVND (reference sequence). V was cut by 7 bases and J by 0 bases, with 9 bases left in between. This CDR3 region has 14 residues. The CDR3 DNA sequence: TGTGCCAGTAAAGAACACACGAACACCGGGGAGCTGTTTTTT. Its translation is CASKEHTNTGELFF.

The V gene is TRBV7-7, the J gene TRBJ2-1, with TRBD1 matching over 8 bases. The germline CDR1 and CDR2 sequences are SSHAT and FNYEAQ (reference sequence). With V trimmed by 4 bases and J by 4 bases, 6 bases remained unmatched. The CDR3 length is 15 residues. CDR3 in amino acids: CASSSGQGVYNEQFF. The CDR3 bases are TGTGCCAGCAGCTCCGGACAGGGTGTGTACAATGAGCAGTTCTTC.

V gene TRBV5-1 combines with J gene TRBJ1-1; 7 positions match TRBD1. The CDR3 sequence is 15 residues long. The germline V gene has CDR1 SGHRS and CDR2 YFSETQ. Trimming took 4 bases from V and 1 from J; bases not matched to a gene: 7. Written as DNA, the CDR3 is TGCGCCAGCAGCCCATCAGGACAGGAGAACACTGAAGCTTTCTTT. Protein product: CASSPSGQENTEAFF.

The chain combines TRBV10-1 with TRBJ2-3; D perhaps matches TRBD2 (5 bases). This CDR3 has 12 amino acids. The V end lost 4 bases, the J end lost 6 bases, and 8 bases lay between the germline ends. Germline-derived CDR1 and CDR2 are WNHNN and SYGVQD (reference sequence). CDR3 DNA: TGCGCCAGCAGTGCTCCGGGGGATACGCAGTATTTT. It encodes CASSAPGDTQYF.